This paragraph reports one TCR beta chain. This CDR3 is built from 13 residues. Trimming cost V 5 bases and J 8 bases, with 13 bases left between them. Germline lookup yields CDR1 SEHNR and CDR2 FQNEAQ (reference sequence). The data derive from a study of blood T cell repertoires in COVID-19. The wider study: The samples span acute and convalescent COVID-19 from the United States, Italy and Spain. Sample material is recorded as cDNA or gDNA derived from T cells, B-cell-depleted T cells, or PBMCs.

Methods used by the authors: Amplification from reference gene primers served as the basis for estimated nucleated cell counts. This table comes from immunoSEQ multiplex PCR, and its TCRdb copy is limited to in-frame clones, with some not included. That table is the source of V, J and clone size, and D and trimming were worked out from the DNA. Here the sample spans approximately 190,000 clones, around four fifths being singletons. This receptor was taken from a human donor with acute or convalescent COVID-19. The donor label of this sample is uncertain. The V call is TRBV7-9, the J call TRBJ2-4; D not resolved. Sequenced sample: peripheral blood. This CDR3 is CASSPTGPDIQYF. CDR3 nucleotide sequence: TGTGCCAGCAGCCCCACTGGGCCTGACATTCAGTACTTC.